Below, one T cell receptor (beta chain) is given with its context. Sequenced by immunoSEQ multiplex PCR; TCRdb stores in-frame clones only, minus some. The data hold 950,000 to 1,100,000 clones, with more than 60% observed a single time. The data derive from a study of shared clonotypes between healthy human individuals. CDR1 and CDR2 from the germline V gene are MNHEY and SVGAGI. Trimming stripped 4 bases from V and 5 bases from J, with 15 bases between. There are 16 residues in the CDR3. Material: memory CD4+ T cells sorted from blood. Subset in this sample: CD45RA-negative fraction. The rearrangement links TRBV6-5 to TRBJ1-6; D perhaps matches TRBD1 (5 bases). This clonotype was obtained from a man aged 18-30 years in good health. The CDR3: CASSSTHGGNNSPLHF. The CDR3 DNA is TGTGCCAGCAGTTCAACACACGGGGGAAATAATTCACCCCTCCACTTT.